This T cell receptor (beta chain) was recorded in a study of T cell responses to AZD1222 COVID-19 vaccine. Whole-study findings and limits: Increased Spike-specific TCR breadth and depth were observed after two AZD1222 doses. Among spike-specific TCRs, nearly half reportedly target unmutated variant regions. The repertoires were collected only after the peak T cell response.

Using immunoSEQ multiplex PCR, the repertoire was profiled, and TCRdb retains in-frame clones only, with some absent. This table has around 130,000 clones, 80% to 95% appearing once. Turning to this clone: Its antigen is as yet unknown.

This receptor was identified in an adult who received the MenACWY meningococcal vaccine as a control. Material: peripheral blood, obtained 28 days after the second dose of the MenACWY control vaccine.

The CDR3 is CASSLAPSINQETQYF. CDR3 sequence (DNA): TGCGCCAGCAGCTTGGCCCCGAGCATCAATCAAGAGACCCAGTACTTC. V is TRBV5-1 and J is TRBJ2-5; D is unclear. The germline V gene has CDR1 SGHRS and CDR2 YFSETQ. This CDR3 contains 16 residues. V lost 0 bases, J lost 2 bases, and 14 bases lay in between.